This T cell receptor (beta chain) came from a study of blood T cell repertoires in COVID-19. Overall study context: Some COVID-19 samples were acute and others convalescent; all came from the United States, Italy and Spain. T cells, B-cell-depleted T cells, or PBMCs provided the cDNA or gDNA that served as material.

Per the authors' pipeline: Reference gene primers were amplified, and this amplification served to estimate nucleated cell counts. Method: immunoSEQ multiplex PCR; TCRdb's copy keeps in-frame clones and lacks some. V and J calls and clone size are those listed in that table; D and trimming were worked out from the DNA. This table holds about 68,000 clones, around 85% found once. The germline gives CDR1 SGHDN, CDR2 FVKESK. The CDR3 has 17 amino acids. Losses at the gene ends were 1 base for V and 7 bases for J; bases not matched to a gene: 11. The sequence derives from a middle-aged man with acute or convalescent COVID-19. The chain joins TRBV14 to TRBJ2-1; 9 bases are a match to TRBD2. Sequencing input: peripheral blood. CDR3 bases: TGTGCCAGCAGCCAAGCAACCCCCGGAGCGGGAGGTAATGAGCAGTTCTTC. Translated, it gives CASSQATPGAGGNEQFF.